This T cell receptor beta chain was identified during a study of blood T cell repertoires in COVID-19. Overall study context: Samples representing acute and convalescent COVID-19 were sourced from the United States, Italy and Spain. T cells, B-cell-depleted T cells, or PBMCs supplied cDNA or gDNA.

Authors' methods: From reference gene primer amplification, estimates of nucleated cell counts were derived. The assay was immunoSEQ multiplex PCR, and TCRdb's table has in-frame clones only and misses some. Clonal size and the V and J genes are those of that table, whereas D and trimming came from the DNA. The sample lists 200,000 or so clones; more than 65% were seen once. CDR1 is LNHNV, CDR2 YYDKDF, per germline (reference sequence). This CDR3 is built from 19 residues. With 0 bases clipped from V and 0 bases from J, the junction kept 7 bases outside the gene matches. The sequence was obtained from a woman aged 60-75 years with acute or convalescent COVID-19. The sequenced material came from peripheral blood. This rearrangement joins TRBV15 to TRBJ1-5, with TRBD1 matching over 11 bases. The CDR3 loop is CATSRDRTGGGYSNQPQHF. Written as DNA, the CDR3 is TGTGCCACCAGCAGAGACCGGACAGGGGGCGGATATAGCAATCAGCCCCAGCATTTT.